These T cell receptor beta chains were read from a single sample in a study of identical twins. A single record per CDR3 protein comes from TCRdb applying MiXCR to the 5' RACE reads. Of some 790,000 distinct CDR3 sequences listed, approximately 18% are singletons. The same sample was also studied in work on T cells expressing NK-cell markers.

Sample: PBMCs. The receptors were sampled from a woman aged 18-29 years in good health. CDR3s include the opening cysteine and the closing phenylalanine or tryptophan. Each record gives: CDR3 protein, clone size, V gene, D gene. The D gene is left open where the match is weak. Clone size is stated in some rows and not others, as once, few, many or a class when expanded.

CDR3 protein: CASSSNRREQYF
clone size: .
V gene: TRBV12-3/TRBV12-4
D gene: .

CDR3 protein: CSGTMGGIEQYF
clone size: .
V gene: TRBV29-1
D gene: TRBD2

CDR3 protein: CASSPSFTGELFF
clone size: few
V gene: TRBV6-1
D gene: .

CDR3 protein: CASRYRTNYGYTF
clone size: few
V gene: TRBV6-1
D gene: .

CDR3 protein: CASSSTGFGTGELFF
clone size: .
V gene: TRBV10-1
D gene: TRBD1

CDR3 protein: CASSYWGGDQTQYF
clone size: .
V gene: TRBV6-2/TRBV6-3
D gene: .

CDR3 protein: CASSPPGLAGKLSYEQYF
clone size: .
V gene: TRBV18
D gene: TRBD2

CDR3 protein: CASSTGQMDTQYF
clone size: .
V gene: TRBV5-1
D gene: TRBD1

CDR3 protein: CSASSQGSYNSPLHF
clone size: few
V gene: TRBV20-1
D gene: .

CDR3 protein: CASSLEQGLYGYTF
clone size: .
V gene: TRBV28
D gene: .

CDR3 protein: CSARDLQALLMNTEAFF
clone size: many
V gene: TRBV20-1
D gene: .

CDR3 protein: CAISDGGKPLGTYNEQFF
clone size: .
V gene: TRBV10-3
D gene: .

CDR3 protein: CASSYEGLTALTTEQFF
clone size: few
V gene: TRBV6-5
D gene: .

CDR3 protein: CASVGGGGQPQHF
clone size: .
V gene: TRBV12-3/TRBV12-4
D gene: .

CDR3 protein: CASSQRIYNSPLHF
clone size: .
V gene: TRBV3-1
D gene: .

CDR3 protein: CASSDEVDSPLHF
clone size: .
V gene: TRBV6-1
D gene: .

CDR3 protein: CASSLGGANLADTQYF
clone size: few
V gene: TRBV5-6
D gene: .

CDR3 protein: CASSPEVRLAGELFF
clone size: .
V gene: TRBV4-3
D gene: .

CDR3 protein: CASRWGDSPYEQYF
clone size: .
V gene: TRBV10-3
D gene: .

CDR3 protein: CASSFLLNTGELFF
clone size: few
V gene: TRBV12-3/TRBV12-4
D gene: .

CDR3 protein: CSASTRGGSDTQYF
clone size: .
V gene: TRBV20-1
D gene: .

CDR3 protein: CASSEGAETEAFF
clone size: .
V gene: TRBV9
D gene: .

CDR3 protein: CASSPNAAANYGYTF
clone size: .
V gene: TRBV9
D gene: .

CDR3 protein: CASSLLAPGELFF
clone size: .
V gene: TRBV7-2
D gene: .

CDR3 protein: CASSLARTGDYEQYF
clone size: few
V gene: TRBV11-2
D gene: TRBD1

CDR3 protein: CASRRTHEGPDTQYF
clone size: once
V gene: TRBV27
D gene: .